The 11 T cell receptor beta chains reported below all come from one sample, sequenced in a study of blood T cell repertoires in COVID-19. The protocol was immunoSEQ multiplex PCR, while the TCRdb copy is restricted to in-frame clones and leaves out a portion. This table holds 99,000 or so clones, under 90% found once. The sample was peripheral blood. These receptors were taken from a man at least 80 years old with acute or convalescent COVID-19.

The gene calls are TRBV28 and TRBJ1-5, with 11 bases matching TRBD1. The V segment lost 2 bases and the J segment 6 bases; nucleotides outside the gene matches: 6. There are 16 residues in the CDR3. The germline CDR1 and CDR2 sequences are MDHEN and SYDVKM. CDR3 sequence (DNA): TGTGCCAGCAGTTTACGGGACAGGGGGGGCCGTCAGCCCCAGCATTTT. Encoded protein: CASSLRDRGGRQPQHF.

This chain links TRBV5-4 with TRBJ2-2, with 9 bases aligning to TRBD1. The germline CDR1 and CDR2 sequences are SGHNT and YYREEE (reference sequence). The CDR3 is made up of 17 amino acids. Trimming took 4 bases from V and 1 from J; bases not matched to a gene: 8. CDR3 region: CASSPRRGQGNTGELFF. For the CDR3, the DNA is TGTGCCAGCAGCCCACGGAGGGGACAGGGGAACACCGGGGAGCTGTTTTTT.

The genes are TRBV5-1 and TRBJ2-2, with TRBD2 matching over 13 bases. After removal of 2 bases from V and 6 bases from J, the junction contained 4 bases not matched to a gene. This CDR3 contains 16 residues. Germline lookup yields CDR1 SGHRS and CDR2 YFSETQ. CDR3 coding DNA: TGCGCCAGCAGCTTAGGACTAGCGGGAGCCGCCGGGGAGCTGTTTTTT. This sequence encodes CASSLGLAGAAGELFF.

This clone has only a few counts. CDR3 nucleotide sequence: TGTGCCAGCAGCTTTGATGCTAGCGGCTCCTACGAGCAGTACTTC. Its protein product is CASSFDASGSYEQYF. J is TRBJ2-7 and V is TRBV7-3, with 7 bases lining up with TRBD2. The CDR3 covers 15 residues. V shed 3 bases and J 0 bases; nucleotides not matched to a gene: 5. The V gene's germline CDR1 is SGHTA and CDR2 FQGTGA.

This clone was seen only a few times. The CDR3 protein is CASSQDPQTNYGYTF. The CDR3 DNA reads TGTGCCAGCAGCCAAGATCCGCAGACTAACTATGGCTACACCTTC. The rearrangement joins TRBV4-2 to TRBJ1-2; the D is unclear. Germline CDR1 LGHNA, CDR2 YNFKEQ. V was pared by 0 bases and J by 0 bases, with 8 bases between. This CDR3 spans 15 amino acids.

V is TRBV2 and J is TRBJ2-3; D ambiguous. Germline V gene lookup returns CDR1 SNHLY and CDR2 FYNNEI. V was clipped by 4 bases and J by 4 bases, with 6 bases between them. This CDR3 spans 12 amino acids. The CDR3 spells CASSGYPDTQYF. CDR3 bases: TGTGCCAGCAGTGGTTATCCAGATACGCAGTATTTT.

The rearrangement uses TRBV24-1 and TRBJ1-2; D perhaps matches TRBD1 (5 bases). Trimming removed 3 bases from V and 8 bases from J, with 6 bases in between. CDR3 length: 11 residues. CDR1 KGHDR and CDR2 SFDVKD come from the germline V gene. The CDR3 loop reads CATSDPGGYTF. As DNA, the CDR3 is TGTGCCACCAGTGATCCAGGGGGCTACACCTTC.

This chain joins TRBV5-1 and TRBJ2-3; D remains ambiguous. V gave up 2 bases and J gave up 1 base, with 14 bases separating them. Per germline, CDR1 SGHRS and CDR2 YFSETQ. This CDR3 is built from 16 residues. The chain's CDR3 is CASSFALADGTDTQYF. CDR3 bases: TGCGCCAGCAGCTTTGCCTTAGCTGATGGCACAGATACGCAGTATTTT.

The chain is built from TRBV9 and TRBJ2-3, with 10 nucleotides matching TRBD2. The trim removed 2 bases at V and 1 base at J, leaving 4 bases unmatched. The CDR3 sequence is 16 residues long. CDR1 and CDR2 from the germline V gene are SGDLS and YYNGEE. CDR3 nucleotide sequence: TGTGCCAGCAGCGTTTTAGGACTAGCGGGCACAGATACGCAGTATTTT. Its translation is CASSVLGLAGTDTQYF.

The CDR3 bases are TGTGCCAGTAGGAATTACAGGGGGACGTACAATGAGCAGTTCTTC. As protein: CASRNYRGTYNEQFF. The chain combines TRBV19 with TRBJ2-1, with 8 bases identical to TRBD1. Germline-derived CDR1 and CDR2 are LNHDA and SQIVND (reference sequence). The CDR3 spans 15 residues. Trimming removed 6 bases from V and 4 bases from J; junction bases left unmatched: 8.

The chain recombines TRBV5-1 with TRBJ2-2; TRBD1 agrees at 10 bases. This CDR3 has 15 residues. The V gene's germline CDR1 is SGHRS and CDR2 YFSETQ. Unmatched junction bases numbered 1, after V lost 4 bases and J lost 1 base. The DNA for the CDR3 is TGCGCCAGCAGCCGGACAGGGGGGAACACCGGGGAGCTGTTTTTT. It yields the protein CASSRTGGNTGELFF.